This TCR beta chain was documented in a study of blood T cell repertoires in COVID-19. Across the study: Some COVID-19 samples were acute and others convalescent; all came from the United States, Italy and Spain. T cells, B-cell-depleted T cells, or PBMCs supplied cDNA or gDNA.

Source study methods: Reference gene primer amplification gave nucleated cell count estimates. Generated by immunoSEQ multiplex PCR, the TCRdb table keeps only in-frame clones and is missing some. That table supplies the V and J calls and clone size; D and trimming were determined from the DNA. The sample has just under 75,000 clones, around four fifths seen once. The V and J ends lost 3 bases and 0 bases respectively, with 14 bases between them. Germline V gives CDR1 MNHNS, CDR2 SASEGT. The CDR3 is 16 amino acids. The sequenced sample consisted of peripheral blood. The chain combines TRBV6-1 with TRBJ1-2; D gene uncertain. The TCR comes from a man older than 75 with active or convalescent COVID-19. This chain's CDR3 is CASSEIIGGANYGYTF. CDR3 DNA: TGTGCCAGCAGTGAGATAATCGGCGGGGCTAACTATGGCTACACCTTC.